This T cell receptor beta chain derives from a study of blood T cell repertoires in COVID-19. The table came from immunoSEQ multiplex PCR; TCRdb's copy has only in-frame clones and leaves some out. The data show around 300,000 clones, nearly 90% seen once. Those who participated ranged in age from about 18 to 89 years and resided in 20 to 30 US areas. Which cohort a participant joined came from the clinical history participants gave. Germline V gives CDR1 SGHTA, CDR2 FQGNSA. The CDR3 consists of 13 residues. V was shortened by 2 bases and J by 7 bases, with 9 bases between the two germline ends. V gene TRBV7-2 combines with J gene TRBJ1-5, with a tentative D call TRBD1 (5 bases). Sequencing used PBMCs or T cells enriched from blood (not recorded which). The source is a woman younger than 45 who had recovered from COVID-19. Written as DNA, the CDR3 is TGTGCCAGCAGCTTAATTTGGGGCCAGCCCCAGCATTTT. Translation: CASSLIWGQPQHF.